One and the same sample provided the 20 T cell receptor beta chains below, sequenced in a study of beta chain features in type 1 diabetes. Expressed TCRB transcripts were sequenced, since all the RNA that had been isolated was reverse transcribed. Libraries were prepared by immunoSEQ multiplex PCR; TCRdb keeps only in-frame clonotypes and omits some of them. This sample carries around 320,000 clones, 14% of them seen once, and the ten largest clones take over 5%. The sequencing sample was made of central memory CD4+ T cells from blood. The receptors originated from a man aged 25-45 years in good health.

This clone was recorded at least ten times. This sequence joins TRBV9 and TRBJ2-2; D remains ambiguous. Germline assignment: CDR1 SGDLS and CDR2 YYNGEE. Trimming removed 7 bases at V and 4 bases at J, with 8 bases between. The CDR3 totals 12 residues. The CDR3 region is CASSVSTGELFF. The CDR3 DNA sequence: TGTGCCAGCTCCGTCAGCACCGGGGAGCTGTTTTTT. Full variable domain (outside the CDR3, taken from reference TRBV9 and TRBJ2-2): DSGVTQTPKHLITATGQRVTLRCSPRSGDLSVYWYQQSLDQGLQFLIQYYNGEERAKGNILERFSAQQFPDLHSELNLSSLELGDSALYFCASSVSTGELFFGEGSRLTVL.

There are a few counts of this clone. V and J are TRBV7-7 and TRBJ2-5; D unresolved. V gave up 6 bases and J gave up 3 bases, with 5 bases separating them. Germline CDR1 SSHAT, CDR2 FNYEAQ (reference sequence). The CDR3 is 11 amino acids. CDR3 coding DNA: TGTGCCAGCAGGAGAGAAGAGACCCAGTACTTC. It encodes CASRREETQYF. The complete variable domain, with remaining parts taken from reference TRBV7-7 and TRBJ2-5, reads GAGVSQSPRYKVTKRGQDVTLRCDPISSHATLYWYQQALGQGPEFLTYFNYEAQPDKSGLPSDRFSAERPEGSISTLTIQRTEQRDSAMYRCASRREETQYFGPGTRLLVL.

This clone was counted only a few times. Germline is not matched at one junction end, which may reflect a read error. The chain has TRBV12-5 and TRBJ2-5; perhaps TRBD1 as D (5 bases). This CDR3 spans 13 amino acids. Per germline, CDR1 LGHNT and CDR2 FRNRAP. CDR3 sequence (DNA): TGTGCTAGTGGTCTGGTAGGGGTTGAGACCCAGTACTTC. Protein sequence: CASGLVGVETQYF.

The V and J genes are TRBV7-2 and TRBJ1-5, with D maybe TRBD1 (6 bases). Trimming removed 2 bases from V and 2 bases from J, with 7 bases in between. This CDR3 is built from 14 residues. Germline V gene sequence: CDR1 SGHTA, CDR2 FQGNSA. The CDR3 DNA is TGTGCCAGCAGCTTAAAGGGGGGCAATCAGCCCCAGCATTTT. This sequence encodes CASSLKGGNQPQHF.

The chain joins TRBV10-2 to TRBJ2-7; TRBD1 might be the D (5 bases). Germline CDR1 and CDR2: WSHSY and SAAADI. CDR3 length equals 13 residues. V was pared by 3 bases and J by 3 bases, with 9 bases between. CDR3: CASSDLGDYEQYF. The CDR3 DNA reads TGCGCCAGCAGTGACCTAGGGGACTACGAGCAGTACTTC.

This clone was observed a handful of times. The CDR3 DNA is TGTACGGCGCTGGGGGGAAACACCATATATTTT. Its protein product is CTALGGNTIYF. J is TRBJ1-3 and V is TRBV6-5; D unresolved. Germline-derived CDR1 and CDR2 are MNHEY and SVGAGI. The CDR3 is made up of 11 amino acids.

In this sample, this clone turned up a few times. This rearrangement joins TRBV9 to TRBJ2-7; TRBD2 is a possible D gene (5 bases). Deletions cut 3 bases from V and 0 bases from J, with 10 bases between. Germline V gene lookup returns CDR1 SGDLS and CDR2 YYNGEE. CDR3 length: 14 amino acids. The DNA for the CDR3 is TGTGCCAGCAGCGGACGAGGGAGCTCCTACGAGCAGTACTTC. Protein sequence: CASSGRGSSYEQYF.

The V and J genes are TRBV7-9 and TRBJ1-3, with D unresolved. This CDR3 spans 14 amino acids. The germline CDR1 and CDR2 sequences are SEHNR and FQNEAQ (reference sequence). V lost 6 bases and J lost 0, with 9 bases in between. Here the CDR3 DNA reads TGTGCCAGCAGTCGCTCGATCTCTGGAAACACCATATATTTT. It codes for CASSRSISGNTIYF. The full variable domain, its missing parts supplied by reference TRBV7-9 and TRBJ1-3, is DTGVSQNPRHKITKRGQNVTFRCDPISEHNRLYWYRQTLGQGPEFLTYFQNEAQLEKSRLLSDRFSAERPKGSFSTLEIQRTEQGDSAMYLCASSRSISGNTIYFGEGSWLTVV.

This chain uses TRBV27 with TRBJ1-5; no definite D call. Germline V CDR1 and CDR2: MNHEY, SMNVEV (reference sequence). Trimming left V 7 bases short and J 2 bases short, with 6 bases between. The CDR3 is made up of 12 amino acids. For the CDR3, the DNA is TGTGCCAGCAAGAGGGGCAATCAGCCCCAGCATTTT. Amino acid sequence: CASKRGNQPQHF.

This clone was found a few times. The V and J genes are TRBV6-6 and TRBJ2-1; 7 nucleotides match TRBD1. This CDR3 comprises 13 residues. V was pared by 7 bases and J by 2 bases, with 2 bases of the junction left unmatched. CDR1 is MNHNY, CDR2 SVGAGI, per germline (reference sequence). CDR3 protein: CASNRGAYNEQFF. Written as DNA, the CDR3 is TGTGCCAGCAACAGGGGCGCCTACAATGAGCAGTTCTTC.

The rearrangement links TRBV6-5 to TRBJ2-6; 8 bases line up with TRBD1. This CDR3 is 15 amino acids long. CDR1 and CDR2 from the germline V gene are MNHEY and SVGAGI. V trimming: 6 bases; J trimming: 1 base; junction bases outside the gene matches: 2. The CDR3 region is CASRYRGSGANVLTF. Here the CDR3 DNA reads TGTGCCAGCAGGTACAGGGGGTCTGGGGCCAACGTCCTGACTTTC.

This clone was seen a handful of times. This chain links TRBV5-1 with TRBJ1-1, with D hard to call. Germline V gene data show CDR1 as SGHRS and CDR2 as YFSETQ. Trimming removed 4 bases at V and 5 bases at J, with 12 bases between. The CDR3 contains 13 residues. The CDR3 protein is CASSPELRTEAFF. CDR3 DNA: TGCGCCAGCAGCCCTGAACTACGGACTGAAGCTTTCTTT.

About this clone itself: Other DNA sequences in this specimen translate into the identical CDR3. This chain links TRBV4-3 with TRBJ2-5, with 14 positions matching TRBD2. V was clipped by 3 bases and J by 5 bases; unmatched bases: 8. Germline V gives CDR1 LGHNA, CDR2 YSLEER. This CDR3 comprises 17 residues. Here the CDR3 reads CASSQGTSGGSRETQYF. DNA for the CDR3: TGCGCCAGCAGCCAGGGGACTAGCGGGGGATCGAGGGAGACCCAGTACTTC.

This sequence joins TRBV6-6 and TRBJ2-7; 11 bases match TRBD2. The CDR3 has 16 residues. The junction had 5 bases not matched to a gene; V was cut back by 4 bases and J by 0 bases. The germline gives CDR1 MNHNY, CDR2 SVGAGI (reference sequence). DNA of the CDR3: TGTGCCAGCAGTTCGCTAGCGGGAGGTTACTCCTACGAGCAGTACGTC. This encodes CASSSLAGGYSYEQYV.

Worth noting for this clone: One end of the junction is discordant with germline, which a read error may explain. This sequence joins TRBV7-7 and TRBJ1-4; D is unresolved. Germline V gene lookup returns CDR1 SSHAT and CDR2 FNYEAQ (reference sequence). The CDR3 totals 13 residues. DNA for the CDR3: TGTGCTAGCAGCTTATGGGAAGGGGAAAAACTGTTTTTT. Its protein product is CASSLWEGEKLFF.

The chain links TRBV7-8 to TRBJ2-2, with unresolved D. CDR1 is SGHVS, CDR2 FQNEAQ, per germline. V was cut by 1 base and J by 4 bases, with 7 bases left in between. CDR3 length: 14 amino acids. The CDR3 loop is CASSLDLGTGELFF. CDR3 DNA: TGTGCCAGCAGCTTAGATTTGGGCACCGGGGAGCTGTTTTTT.

The chain combines TRBV7-9 with TRBJ2-1; possibly TRBD2 for D (5 bases). The CDR3 spans 19 residues. The V gene lost 5 bases and the J gene lost 4 bases, with 27 bases spanning the gap. Germline V gene lookup returns CDR1 SEHNR and CDR2 FQNEAQ (reference sequence). The CDR3 reads CASSPTGGNSLPSYNEQFF. For the CDR3, the DNA is TGTGCCAGCAGCCCCACCGGAGGTAACTCCTTGCCCTCGTACAATGAGCAGTTCTTC.

V and J are TRBV4-3 and TRBJ2-1; TRBD2 matches at 7 bases. The trim removed 4 bases at V and 1 base at J, leaving 4 bases unmatched. The CDR3 length is 15 residues. CDR1 LGHNA and CDR2 YSLEER come from the germline V gene. CDR3 amino acids: CASSRAGESYNEQFF. The CDR3 DNA reads TGCGCCAGCAGCCGGGCGGGGGAATCCTACAATGAGCAGTTCTTC.

The table lists this clone with many counts. The chain has TRBV29-1 and TRBJ1-1; D not resolved. The CDR3 has 12 amino acids. Deletions cut 0 bases from V and 4 bases from J, with 6 bases between. CDR1 and CDR2 from the germline V gene are SQVTM and ANQGSEA. DNA for the CDR3: TGCAGCGTTGAAGAGATTACCACTGAAGCTTTCTTT. Translating it yields CSVEEITTEAFF.

The genes are TRBV15 and TRBJ2-2; D call uncertain. There are 14 residues in the CDR3. Per germline, CDR1 LNHNV and CDR2 YYDKDF (reference sequence). Deletions cut 7 bases from V and 2 bases from J, with 11 bases between. The CDR3 loop reads CATTIGSNTGELFF. CDR3 in DNA: TGTGCCACCACTATAGGCTCCAACACCGGGGAGCTGTTTTTT.